What follows are 19 T cell receptor beta chains derived from one specimen sequenced in a study of T cells in Graves' hyperthyroidism and ophthalmopathy. TCR beta CDR3 regions were amplified from RNA transcripts. A set of HTBI primers served as the primers for a first-round RT-PCR of the TCR CDR3. TCRdb redid the calling of the multiplex PCR reads with MiXCR, one entry per CDR3 protein. The data contain roughly 500,000 distinct CDR3 sequences, 46% of them singletons. What was sequenced was peripheral blood or thyroid tissue (not recorded which). These receptors came from an adult woman with Graves' disease, either hyperthyroidism or ophthalmopathy (not recorded which).

This clonotype was detected ten times or more. The chain links TRBV19 to TRBJ1-1, with D uncertain. Trimming shortened V by 3 bases and J by 1 base, and 6 bases separated the two germline ends. Germline V gene data show CDR1 as LNHDA and CDR2 as SQIVND (reference sequence). This CDR3 region has 13 residues. The CDR3 protein is CASSISQNTEAFF. In DNA, the CDR3 is TGTGCCAGTAGTATCTCTCAGAACACTGAAGCTTTCTTT.

The V and J genes are TRBV3-1 and TRBJ1-6, with TRBD1 identical over 7 bases. The CDR3 consists of 15 residues. CDR1 is LGHDT, CDR2 YNNKEL, per germline (reference sequence). J was trimmed by 9 bases and V by 0 bases; bases with no gene match: 5. This CDR3 reads CASSQDNQGVSPLHF. The CDR3 DNA follows: TGTGCCAGCAGCCAAGACAACCAGGGGGTTTCACCCCTCCACTTT.

Only a few counts were recorded for this clonotype. The chain links TRBV15 to TRBJ1-2; D may be TRBD1 (5 bases). Germline V lookup: CDR1 LNHNV, CDR2 YYDKDF (reference sequence). This CDR3 region has 19 residues. Trimming cost V 3 bases and J 0 bases, with 23 bases left between them. CDR3 region: CATSRGIGTATPSNYGYTF. The CDR3 DNA sequence: TGTGCCACCAGCAGGGGGATCGGGACGGCTACCCCTTCTAACTATGGCTACACCTTC. The full variable domain, completed using reference TRBV15 and TRBJ1-2, is DAMVIQNPRYQVTQFGKPVTLSCSQTLNHNVMYWYQQKSSQAPKLLFHYYDKDFNNEADTPDNFQSRRPNTSFCFLDIRSPGLGDTAMYLCATSRGIGTATPSNYGYTFGSGTRLTVV.

This clonotype was counted at least ten times. This chain uses TRBV7-3 with TRBJ2-7; 10 nucleotides line up with TRBD1. This CDR3 is 13 amino acids long. Germline V gene data show CDR1 as SGHTA and CDR2 as FQGTGA. V shed 5 bases, J shed 5 bases, and the junction held 3 bases outside the gene matches. This chain's CDR3 is CASSPGTGDEQYF. CDR3 sequence (DNA): TGTGCCAGCAGCCCCGGGACAGGGGACGAGCAGTACTTC.

The chain is built from TRBV7-9 and TRBJ2-2; D perhaps matches TRBD1 (8 bases). The germline V and J ends were trimmed by 5 bases and 3 bases, with 16 bases remaining between them. The germline V gene has CDR1 SEHNR and CDR2 FQNEAQ (reference sequence). This CDR3 is built from 16 residues. The CDR3 DNA reads as TGTGCCAGCAGCAAGTCAACAGGGGGGGACACCGGGGAGCTGTTTTTT. This encodes CASSKSTGGDTGELFF.

This sequence joins TRBV9 and TRBJ1-1, with D uncertain. CDR1 and CDR2 (germline): SGDLS, YYNGEE. With 0 bases removed from V and 8 bases from J, the gap between germline ends came to 8 bases. This CDR3 spans 12 amino acids. In nucleotides, the CDR3 is TGTGCCAGCAGCGTAGACGAGTCAGAAGCTTTCTTT. Protein sequence: CASSVDESEAFF.

The V call is TRBV14, the J call TRBJ2-7, with 9 nucleotides matching TRBD1. J was trimmed by 4 bases and V by 1 base; bases with no gene match: 8. Germline CDR1 SGHDN, CDR2 FVKESK. The CDR3 length is 16 residues. Here the CDR3 DNA reads TGTGCCAGCAGCCAAGGGGGGGGACAGGGCTTTTACGAGCAGTACTTC. Its translation: CASSQGGGQGFYEQYF.

This clonotype was observed at least ten times. At one of its ends the junction is not consistent with the germline gene, which may arise from a read error. DNA for the CDR3: TGTGCCAGCAGCTTAACGGGGCTTGGAAACACCATATATTTT. As protein: CASSLTGLGNTIYF. The V call is TRBV5-1, the J call TRBJ1-3; tentative D call: TRBD1 (5 bases). The germline V gene has CDR1 SGHRS and CDR2 YFSETQ. The CDR3 contains 14 residues. The whole variable domain, remainder taken from reference TRBV5-1 and TRBJ1-3, is KAGVTQTPRYLIKTRGQQVTLSCSPISGHRSVSWYQQTPGQGLQFLFEYFSETQRNKGNFPGRFSGRQFSNSRSEMNVSTLELGDSALYLCASSLTGLGNTIYFGEGSWLTVV.

The table lists this clonotype with many counts. The gene calls are TRBV19 and TRBJ2-2; D may match TRBD1 or TRBD2 (6 bases each). Germline loops: CDR1 LNHDA, CDR2 SQIVND (reference sequence). Trimming removed 7 bases from V and 5 bases from J, with 14 bases in between. The CDR3 has 14 residues. Here the CDR3 reads CASMGQGRTGELFF. CDR3 sequence (DNA): TGTGCCAGTATGGGGCAGGGGAGGACCGGGGAGCTGTTTTTT.

This clonotype came up a few times. V is TRBV7-9 and J is TRBJ1-2; D remains ambiguous. Trimming pared 5 bases from V and 6 bases from J, leaving 10 bases between. The CDR3 extends over 12 amino acids. The germline V gene has CDR1 SEHNR and CDR2 FQNEAQ (reference sequence). CDR3 sequence (DNA): TGTGCCAGCAGCCCCGACGGGGATGGCTACACCTTC. Translating it yields CASSPDGDGYTF.

This clonotype was detected only a few times. V is TRBV12-3 or TRBV12-4 and J is TRBJ2-6; TRBD1 might be the D (5 bases). Trimming pared 3 bases from V and 4 bases from J, leaving 19 bases between. The CDR3 loop spans 18 amino acids. The CDR3 sequence: CASSFLTSGLRGANVLTF. The CDR3, as DNA: TGTGCCAGCAGTTTTTTAACCTCAGGGTTGCGGGGGGCCAACGTCCTGACTTTC.

This clonotype was detected many times. The chain uses TRBV4-3 and TRBJ1-2; D ambiguous. There are 15 residues in the CDR3. The ends were cut back, 0 bases at V and 8 bases at J, with 16 bases in the middle. Per germline, CDR1 LGHNA and CDR2 YSLEER. CDR3 DNA: TGCGCCAGCAGCCAAGATTCGGGCATCCCTATGGGCTACACCTTC. This encodes CASSQDSGIPMGYTF.

The chain links TRBV20-1 to TRBJ2-7; TRBD2 matches at 7 bases. The CDR3 runs 16 residues. In germline, CDR1 is DFQATT, CDR2 SNEGSKA (reference sequence). Germline trimming cut 2 bases from V and 0 bases from J; bases unmatched to any gene: 10. CDR3 amino acids: CSARRPSGISSYEQYF. CDR3 nucleotides: TGCAGTGCTAGAAGGCCTAGCGGAATAAGCTCCTACGAGCAGTACTTC.

CDR3 loop: CASSSKTGASPLHF. The DNA for the CDR3 is TGTGCCAGCAGTTCAAAGACAGGGGCTTCACCCCTCCACTTT. The chain couples TRBV5-4 to TRBJ1-6, with 8 bases fitting TRBD1. The germline gives CDR1 SGHNT, CDR2 YYREEE (reference sequence). The CDR3 is 14 amino acids. V gave up 5 bases and J gave up 9 bases; unmatched junction bases: 7.

The chain uses TRBV15 and TRBJ2-7; 8 positions match TRBD1. This CDR3 is 15 amino acids long. CDR1 and CDR2 (germline): LNHNV, YYDKDF (reference sequence). V lost 1 base, J lost 5 bases, and 7 bases stayed unmatched. CDR3 in DNA: TGTGCCACCAGCAGAGTGGCAGGGGGCGGGAACGAGCAGTACTTC. Translating it yields CATSRVAGGGNEQYF.

The chain employs TRBV30 and TRBJ1-1, with TRBD1 matching 11 bases. This CDR3 comprises 15 residues. V shed 0 bases, J shed 7 bases, and the junction held 7 bases outside the gene matches. From germline, CDR1 is GTSNPN and CDR2 SVGIG (reference sequence). The CDR3 DNA is TGTGCCTGGAGTGTACGGGACAGGGGGAAAGATGAAGCTTTCTTT. Translating it yields CAWSVRDRGKDEAFF.

V usage is TRBV19 and J usage is TRBJ1-5, with a tentative D call TRBD1 (6 bases). CDR1 is LNHDA and CDR2 is SQIVND in the germline V gene (reference sequence). The CDR3 is 12 amino acids. The ends were cut back, 6 bases at V and 10 bases at J, with 13 bases in the middle. This chain's CDR3 is CASRGTSFPQHF. The CDR3 nucleotides are TGTGCCAGTAGGGGGACATCTTTTCCCCAGCATTTT.

This clonotype appeared a few times. V gene TRBV6-6 combines with J gene TRBJ2-5; 15 nucleotides match TRBD2. The CDR3 loop spans 18 amino acids. Trimming at V came to 4 bases and at J to 5 bases, leaving 11 bases not matched to a gene. Germline CDR1 is MNHNY and CDR2 is SVGAGI (reference sequence). CDR3 nucleotide sequence: TGTGCCAGCAGTTCCACCGGGACTAGCGGGAGGAGGGGGGAGACCCAGTACTTC. Encoded protein: CASSSTGTSGRRGETQYF.

A remark on this clonotype: With a much larger clone just one base away, this may be a read error. The chain couples TRBV20-1 to TRBJ1-4; D ambiguous. This CDR3 is 13 amino acids long. Germline lookup yields CDR1 DFQATT and CDR2 SNEGSKA (reference sequence). V shed 3 bases and J shed 6 bases, with 11 bases lying between them. The CDR3 loop is CSASEVGYEKLFF. The CDR3 DNA follows: TGCAGTGCTAGCGAGGTGGGGTATGAAAAACTGTTTTTT.